What follows are 8 T cell receptor beta chains derived from one specimen sequenced in a study of radiotherapy plus CTLA-4 blockade in lung cancer. Data came from immunoSEQ multiplex PCR; TCRdb stores just in-frame clones and leaves some out. In the table there are approximately 33,000 clones, almost 80% of which are singletons. The source material was peripheral blood, sampled from a patient treated with radiotherapy plus ipilimumab. All receptors derive from a human donor with non-small cell lung cancer who had stable disease on radiotherapy plus ipilimumab.

About this clone: One end of the junction is discordant with germline, which a read error may explain. V gene TRBV27 combines with J gene TRBJ1-1; D uncertain. Germline loops: CDR1 MNHEY, CDR2 SMNVEV (reference sequence). This CDR3 has 13 residues. The CDR3 nucleotides are TGTGCCAACAGTTTGCGGGGAGACACTGAAGCTTTCTTT. Residues: CANSLRGDTEAFF.

The chain recombines TRBV6-5 with TRBJ2-3; perhaps TRBD1 as D (6 bases). Germline V gene data show CDR1 as MNHEY and CDR2 as SVGAGI. V shed 6 bases and J shed 0 bases, with 10 bases lying between them. CDR3 length equals 14 residues. CDR3 bases: TGTGCCAGCAGCCATGGACAGAGCACAGATACGCAGTATTTT. It yields the protein CASSHGQSTDTQYF.

The chain is built from TRBV7-3 and TRBJ2-7, with 7 bases lining up with TRBD2. With 4 bases clipped from V and 4 bases from J, the junction kept 19 bases outside the gene matches. This CDR3 region has 18 residues. Germline V gene lookup returns CDR1 SGHTA and CDR2 FQGTGA. CDR3 in DNA: TGTGCCAGCAGCTCGAGTCGGATTGTTGCGGGGGACCTTTACGAGCAGTACGTC. Translated: CASSSSRIVAGDLYEQYV.

In this sample, this clone turned up a few times. The rearrangement uses TRBV9 and TRBJ1-1; D not certain. V lost 0 bases to trimming and J lost 5 bases, with 11 bases between them. The germline V gene encodes CDR1 SGDLS and CDR2 YYNGEE. The CDR3 is made up of 14 amino acids. This CDR3 reads CASSVVPTQTEAFF. The CDR3 nucleotides read TGTGCCAGCAGCGTAGTCCCCACCCAAACTGAAGCTTTCTTT.

V usage is TRBV14 and J usage is TRBJ2-3; 10 nucleotides match TRBD2. This CDR3 contains 16 residues. CDR1 is SGHDN and CDR2 is FVKESK in the germline V gene. Trimming at V came to 4 bases and at J to 0 bases, leaving 4 bases not matched to a gene. The CDR3: CASSPGTSVSTDTQYF. CDR3 nucleotides: TGTGCCAGCAGCCCAGGGACTAGCGTAAGCACAGATACGCAGTATTTT.

The rearrangement links TRBV5-5 to TRBJ1-6; perhaps TRBD1 as D (5 bases). The length of the CDR3 is 13 residues. The germline CDR1 and CDR2 sequences are SGHKS and YYEKEE (reference sequence). The V end was cut by 0 bases, the J end by 10 bases, with 8 bases between. The CDR3 coding sequence is TGTGCCAGCAGCTTGGCGGGGGACTCACCCCTCCACTTT. It yields the protein CASSLAGDSPLHF.

This clone was recorded once. This rearrangement joins TRBV6-5 to TRBJ1-1, with D uncertain. Trimming took off 5 bases at V and 6 bases at J, with 16 bases between the two ends. The CDR3 has 14 amino acids. Germline V gives CDR1 MNHEY, CDR2 SVGAGI. The CDR3 loop reads CASSEPRMTPEAFF. CDR3 nucleotide sequence: TGTGCCAGCAGTGAACCCAGGATGACCCCTGAAGCTTTCTTT.

The V and J genes are TRBV11-2 and TRBJ1-2; D might be TRBD1 (6 bases). V shed 0 bases and J shed 7 bases, with 12 bases lying between them. The CDR3 length is 14 residues. Germline V gene data show CDR1 as SGHAT and CDR2 as FQNNGV. The CDR3 is CASSLDRDTVGYTF. The CDR3 nucleotides read TGTGCCAGCAGCTTAGACAGGGACACCGTTGGCTACACCTTC.